This T cell receptor beta chain came from a study of neurological immune-mediated disorders. The cDNA came from 5'RACE, which used 10-nucleotide random UMIs. TCRdb redid the calling of the 5' RACE reads with MiXCR, one entry per CDR3 protein. In the table there are 95,000 or so distinct CDR3 sequences, around 3.3% of which are singletons. The unsorted libraries were prepared from 2 million PBMCs (stored at -80 C). Regarding this clonotype: This may be a read error: a much more frequent sequence differs by one nucleotide. It is likely a read error, because the conserved phenylalanine at the end of the CDR3 is missing.

V lost 3 bases, J lost 1 base, and 6 bases lay in between. Germline CDR1 is SGHAT and CDR2 is FQNNGV. The CDR3 spans 13 residues. Sequences were obtained from PBMCs. The sequence came from a woman younger than 35 with multiple sclerosis. V gene TRBV11-2 combines with J gene TRBJ1-1; unclear D gene. CDR3 sequence (DNA): TGTGCCAGCAGCTTCAGTGAGAACACTGAAGCTTTCTCT. Protein sequence: CASSFSENTEAFS.